The rows below give T cell receptor beta chains drawn from one sample of a study of PD-1 blockade in classical Hodgkin lymphoma. Using immunoSEQ multiplex PCR, the repertoire was profiled, and TCRdb retains in-frame clones only, with some absent. The sample lists around 9,800 clones, about 75% seen once, with about 4.5% in the top ten. Source: CD4+ T cells from blood, taken before the fourth cycle of nivolumab. The receptors here all came from a human donor with classical Hodgkin lymphoma. Both conserved end residues are part of each CDR3. The D gene is left open where the match is weak. Where a row states a size, it is once, few, many or the class of an expanded clone; other rows omit it.

>TRBJ1-2|.|.|TRBV28
CASSRTRGNYGYTF
TGTGCCAGCAGTCGCACACGAGGGAACTATGGCTACACCTTC
>TRBJ1-1|TRBD1|.|TRBV6-5
CASRTDREGSTEAFF
TGTGCCAGCAGGACGGACAGGGAGGGGAGCACTGAAGCTTTCTTT
>TRBJ1-6|.|few|TRBV5-1
CASSLDSYSPLHF
TGCGCCAGCAGCTTGGACAGTTATTCACCCCTCCACTTT
>TRBJ2-7|TRBD2|.|TRBV5-4
CASSSGLAGGYEQYF
TGTGCCAGCAGCTCCGGACTAGCGGGGGGCTACGAGCAGTACTTC
>TRBJ1-1|.|.|TRBV19
CASMPSGWDTRGTEAFF
TGTGCCAGTATGCCCTCGGGTTGGGACACTCGAGGAACTGAAGCTTTCTTT
>TRBJ2-1|.|.|TRBV2
CASKKDRESYNEQFF
TGTGCCAGCAAGAAGGACCGGGAATCCTACAATGAGCAGTTCTTC
>TRBJ1-1|.|.|TRBV5-4
CASSLEGDLSEAFF
TGTGCCAGCAGCTTGGAGGGGGACCTCAGTGAAGCTTTCTTT
>TRBJ2-2|.|.|TRBV11-2
CASSLIVGSNTGELFF
TGTGCCAGCAGCTTGATTGTAGGATCGAACACCGGGGAGCTGTTTTTT
>TRBJ2-7|TRBD1|.|TRBV11-2
CASRSLYGTEFREQYF
TGTGCCAGCAGGTCCCTGTACGGGACAGAGTTTCGGGAGCAGTACTTC
>TRBJ1-3|.|.|TRBV30
CATGIHSGNTIYF
TGTGCCACAGGGATTCACTCTGGAAACACCATATATTTT
>TRBJ2-2|.|.|TRBV28
CASSKTTGELFF
TGTGCCAGCAGTAAAACCACCGGGGAGCTGTTTTTT
>TRBJ1-1|.|few|TRBV28
CASSGPLNTEAFF
TGTGCCAGCTCAGGACCGTTGAACACTGAAGCTTTCTTT
>TRBJ2-7|.|.|TRBV7-2
CASSLVGGLDEQYF
TGTGCCAGCAGCTTAGTCGGGGGGCTCGACGAGCAGTACTTC
>TRBJ1-5|.|.|TRBV27
CASSPGGNQPQHF
TGTGCCAGCAGTCCGGGAGGCAATCAGCCCCAGCATTTT
>TRBJ1-1|.|medium-sized|TRBV23-1
CASRPFGVRNTEAFF
TGCGCCAGCAGACCCTTCGGGGTTAGGAACACTGAAGCTTTCTTT
>TRBJ1-6|.|.|TRBV27
CASSLSRISYNSPLHF
TGTGCCAGCAGTTTATCGAGAATCTCCTATAATTCACCCCTCCACTTT
>TRBJ2-1|TRBD2|.|TRBV5-6
CASSLGGGGLADSEQFF
TGTGCCAGCAGCTTGGGAGGAGGGGGACTAGCTGATAGTGAGCAGTTCTTC
>TRBJ2-1|TRBD1|.|TRBV14
CASSQTGFTYNEQFF
TGTGCCAGCAGCCAGACAGGGTTTACCTACAATGAGCAGTTCTTC
>TRBJ2-4|.|.|TRBV2
CASSAGAKNIQYF
TGTGCCAGCAGTGCTGGAGCCAAAAACATTCAGTACTTC
>TRBJ1-5|.|.|TRBV19
CASRDSGRDNQPQHF
TGTGCCAGTAGGGACAGCGGGCGGGACAATCAGCCCCAGCATTTT
>TRBJ1-1|.|.|TRBV7-9
CASSPQGGNNEKAFF
TGTGCCAGCAGCCCACAGGGAGGGAATAACGAGAAGGCTTTCTTT
>TRBJ1-6|TRBD1|.|TRBV11-2
CASSIDRGNSPLHF
TGTGCCAGCAGCATCGACAGGGGGAACTCACCCCTCCACTTT
>TRBJ2-7|.|.|TRBV27
CASNPSGAGFLYEQYF
TGTGCCAGCAACCCTTCGGGGGCAGGGTTCCTGTACGAGCAGTACTTC
>TRBJ2-3|.|.|TRBV7-6
CASSLSPRVDTQYF
TGTGCCAGCAGCTTGTCCCCCAGGGTAGATACGCAGTATTTT
>TRBJ2-5|TRBD2|.|TRBV7-6
CASSVLSGGETQYF
TGTGCCAGCAGCGTCCTTAGCGGGGGCGAGACCCAGTACTTC
>TRBJ1-4|TRBD1|.|TRBV7-9
CASSARQGTNEKLFF
TGTGCCAGCAGCGCCCGACAGGGAACTAATGAAAAACTGTTTTTT
>TRBJ2-5|.|.|TRBV11-2
CASSFGSQETQYF
TGTGCCAGCAGCTTTGGCAGTCAAGAGACCCAGTACTTC
>TRBJ2-5|.|.|TRBV5-1
CASSLASNLRETQYF
TGCGCCAGCAGCTTGGCATCCAATTTAAGGGAGACCCAGTACTTC
>TRBJ1-1|.|.|TRBV11-2
CASSSDRNARAFF
TGTGCCAGCAGCTCCGACAGGAACGCGCGCGCTTTCTTT
>TRBJ2-1|.|.|TRBV7-8
CASSLEHGYNEQFF
TGTGCCAGCAGCCTTGAACATGGGTACAATGAGCAGTTCTTC
>TRBJ2-5|.|.|TRBV30
CAWSGTKETQYF
TGTGCCTGGAGTGGGACTAAAGAGACCCAGTACTTC
>TRBJ1-6|.|.|TRBV5-1
CASSPSGGNNSPLHF
TGCGCCAGCAGCCCCTCGGGGGGGAATAATTCACCCCTCCACTTT
>TRBJ1-1|.|.|TRBV7-6
CASSLAMNTEAFF
TGTGCCAGCAGCTTAGCTATGAACACTGAAGCTTTCTTT